The rows below give T cell receptor beta chains drawn from one sample of a study of CD8+CD57+ T cells in acquired aplastic anemia. One entry per CDR3 protein, called by TCRdb with MiXCR from the reads. Of approximately 250,000 distinct CDR3 sequences listed, 65% to 90% are singletons. Sequenced material: sorted CD4+, CD8+, or CD8+CD57+ T cells (not recorded which) from PBMCs. These TCRs come from a human donor with aplastic anemia. CDR3s include the opening cysteine and the closing phenylalanine or tryptophan. The D gene is left open where the match is weak. Rows may omit the clone size; those that give it use once, few, many or a size class.

TRBV7-9,.,TRBJ2-1,TRBD2,15,CASSFDRSGGNDEFF,TGTGCCAGCAGCTTTGATAGAAGCGGGGGGAATGATGAGTTCTTC
TRBV6-6,.,TRBJ2-7,.,13,CASSERGSYEQYF,TGTGCCAGCAGTGAAAGGGGCTCCTACGAGCAGTACTTC
TRBV11-1,.,TRBJ1-4,.,17,CASGGTPGEQINEKLFF,TGTGCCAGCGGAGGGACTCCCGGAGAACAAATTAATGAAAAACTGTTTTTT
TRBV7-8,.,TRBJ2-3,.,13,CASSLGGGPNTQF,TGTGCCAGCAGCTTAGGGGGCGGTCCCAATACGCAGTTT
TRBV7-2,.,TRBJ1-4,.,15,CASSSWEGHNEKLFF,TGTGCCAGCAGCTCTTGGGAAGGACATAATGAAAAACTGTTTTTT
TRBV19,few,TRBJ1-1,.,14,CASSITGLDTEAFF,TGTGCCAGTAGTATAACAGGGTTGGACACTGAAGCTTTCTTT
TRBV9,.,TRBJ2-5,.,14,CASSGGSSTQYFDF,.
TRBV19,.,TRBJ1-1,.,11,CASKMNTEAFF,TGTGCCAGTAAAATGAACACTGAAGCTTTCTTT
TRBV7-3,.,TRBJ1-2,.,13,CASSLARVRGKTF,TGTGCCAGCAGCCTGGCCAGGGTAAGGGGCAAGACCTTC
TRBV9,.,TRBJ2-7,.,14,CASSYVGGHDEQYF,TGTGCCAGCAGCTACGTGGGGGGTCACGACGAGCAGTACTTC
TRBV7-8,.,TRBJ2-1,TRBD2,13,CASSLAGGPDPLF,TGTGCCAGCAGCTTAGCGGGAGGGCCCGATCCGCTGTTT
TRBV7-8,.,TRBJ2-3,.,13,CASGLGGAPEQYF,TGTGCCAGCGGGTTAGGGGGAGCACCCGAGCAGTATTTT
TRBV24-1,.,TRBJ1-5,.,14,CATRGPYSNQPQHF,TGTGCCACCAGGGGACCTTATAGCAATCAGCCCCAGCATTTT
TRBV7-8,.,TRBJ2-5,.,15,CASNRAGSTQFTQYF,TGTGCCTCCAATCGGGCAGGATCAACCCAATTCACCCAGTACTTC
TRBV7-9,.,TRBJ2-1,.,13,CASSRSPGAEEFF,TGTGCTAGCAGCCGATCGCCCGGGGCTGAGGAGTTCTTC
TRBV24-1,once,TRBJ2-6,.,15,CASSPRSSGVDVLTF,TGTGCCAGCAGCCCCAGGAGCTCTGGGGTCGACGTCCTGACTTTC
TRBV7-2,.,TRBJ2-3,TRBD1,18,CASSLAGGAEDGADTQYF,TGTGCCAGCAGCTTAGCAGGGGGCGCCGAGGATGGGGCAGATACGCAGTATTTT